This T cell receptor beta chain originates from a study of cytomegalovirus exposure and HLA in healthy donors. Of note for this clone: Its antigen is undetermined.

Findings of the study overall: Relative to equally common others, HLA-associated TCR beta chains showed greater clonal expansion in a later analysis.

CDR3 length equals 17 residues. CDR1 and CDR2 from the germline V gene are LNHNV and YYDKDF (reference sequence). With V trimmed by 5 bases and J by 1 base, 7 bases remained unmatched. 13 Jbeta primers and 60 Vbeta primers were used for the PCR. The method was immunoSEQ multiplex PCR; TCRdb's version includes in-frame clones alone and lacks a portion of them. Among 70,000 or so clones listed, 86% were seen once. The receptor was isolated from a woman aged 30 to 39 in good health and CMV-seronegative. This chain uses TRBV15 with TRBJ2-2; 10 nucleotides align to TRBD2. The source material was PBMCs. The CDR3 DNA follows: TGTGCCACCAGCTGGACTAGCGGATCATTGAACACCGGGGAGCTGTTTTTT. It specifies CATSWTSGSLNTGELFF.